A selection of T cell receptor beta chains follows, all from one sample in a study of blood T cell repertoires in COVID-19. Assay: immunoSEQ multiplex PCR; the TCRdb copy retains only in-frame clones and omits some. The table records under 200,000 clones, 80% to 90% of them present only once. Source material: peripheral blood. These receptors were collected from a man aged 70 or older with active or convalescent COVID-19. CDR3s leave out the opening cysteine and the closing phenylalanine or tryptophan.

TRBV27	TRBJ1-4	ASSSIEQGRLSEKLF
TRBV30	TRBJ2-7	AWTSGSYEQY
TRBV7-2	TRBJ2-7	ASSFRQGGEQY
TRBV7-9	TRBJ2-3	DTSLSGTDTQY
TRBV28	TRBJ1-5	ASSWVGAQPQH
TRBV5-1	TRBJ1-1	ASSLVAAGMNTEAF
TRBV28	TRBJ2-2	ASRQGATSNTGELF
TRBV19	TRBJ2-7	ASSILRGGEQY
TRBV7-8	TRBJ2-1	ASSPFGGGTNEQF
TRBV9	TRBJ2-5	ASSVRAQGETQY
TRBV7-8	TRBJ1-3	ASSLSPRSDTIY
TRBV6-2/TRBV6-3	TRBJ1-5	ASSYGQGAHNQPQH
TRBV5-1	TRBJ1-5	ASSLGSDNQPQH
TRBV19	TRBJ1-1	ASSLGEWNTEAF
TRBV6-2/TRBV6-3	TRBJ1-6	ASSYGRVRNSPLH
TRBV10-1	TRBJ2-1	ASSPMGAVTYNEQF
TRBV5-4	TRBJ1-4	ASSGGPGTEKLF
TRBV9	TRBJ1-3	ASSNRQGSSGNTIY
TRBV5-1	TRBJ2-5	ASSLEFRRGLETQY
TRBV28	TRBJ2-3	ASSIRAVGTDTQY
TRBV20-1	TRBJ2-3	SASDAGDYTDTQY
TRBV7-9	TRBJ2-1	ASSFGGAHEQF
TRBV6-5	TRBJ1-4	ASSYVQPATNEKLF
TRBV3-1/TRBV3-2	TRBJ1-2	ASSQDGGRGIGYT
TRBV6-6	TRBJ2-2	ASSRSGLAGNTGELF
TRBV7-2	TRBJ2-7	ASSLDGTGDPYEQY
TRBV11-2	TRBJ1-5	ASSFNTGFDQPQH
TRBV5-8	TRBJ2-7	ASSPKKTGVSYEQY
TRBV11-2	TRBJ1-1	ASSLVDRKNTEAF
TRBV6-5	TRBJ1-3	ASRSTGSGNTIY
TRBV29-1	TRBJ2-7	SAWGQLYEQY
TRBV5-1	TRBJ2-2	ASSSGLAGVINTGELF
TRBV19	TRBJ2-6	ASRDSATSGANVLT
TRBV27	TRBJ2-7	ASSLSGLAGAYAYEQY
TRBV7-2	TRBJ2-1	ASSLGGRGYNEQF
TRBV7-2	TRBJ1-6	ASSLQGQINSPLH
TRBV9	TRBJ2-5	ASSVGPRGAGGETQY
TRBV11-2	TRBJ2-1	ASSGPTYNEQF
TRBV6-6	TRBJ2-5	ASNDAGRETQY
TRBV21-1	TRBJ2-7	ASSNAGSGRGEQY
TRBV5-4	TRBJ2-2	ASSPAGLNTGELF
TRBV7-9	TRBJ1-5	ASSVGSQPQH
TRBV30	TRBJ2-1	AWSVRGAQVVEQF
TRBV7-2	TRBJ1-4	ASSLGLQGNEKLF
TRBV10-3	TRBJ2-7	AISGVEVTLANYEQY
TRBV5-8	TRBJ1-1	ASTSRDINTEAF
TRBV5-1	TRBJ1-2	ASSLNSFYGYT
TRBV2	TRBJ1-2	ASRTWGLGGGRGYT
TRBV20-1	TRBJ2-3	SASRMGSSLRGDTQY
TRBV6-5	TRBJ1-6	ASSLGDTNSPLH